Shown below are 26 T cell receptor beta chains from a single sample sequenced in a study of blood T cell repertoires in COVID-19. Only in-frame clones appear in the TCRdb table, and some are missing; sequencing was by immunoSEQ multiplex PCR. The sample has 85,000 to 90,000 clones, about 91% seen once. The specimen was peripheral blood. The receptors derive from a human donor with active COVID-19. The donor label of this sample is uncertain.

V usage is TRBV11-2 and J usage is TRBJ1-3, with 7 bases that match TRBD1. Germline trimming cut 5 bases from V and 4 bases from J; bases unmatched to any gene: 8. This CDR3 spans 15 amino acids. Looked up from germline, CDR1 is SGHAT and CDR2 is FQNNGV. The CDR3 loop reads CASSLGRDSGNTIYF. CDR3 DNA sequence: TGTGCCAGCAGCCTCGGTAGGGACAGCGGAAACACCATATATTTT.

The chain links TRBV2 to TRBJ2-5, with 9 bases matching TRBD1. CDR1 and CDR2 from the germline V gene are SNHLY and FYNNEI. Trimming removed 3 bases from V and 3 bases from J; junction bases left unmatched: 5. The CDR3 covers 15 residues. The CDR3 nucleotides read TGTGCCAGCAGTGAGGGGACAGGGTATGAAGAGACCCAGTACTTC. This sequence encodes CASSEGTGYEETQYF. The whole variable domain, filled in from reference TRBV2 and TRBJ2-5, reads EPEVTQTPSHQVTQMGQEVILRCVPISNHLYFYWYRQILGQKVEFLVSFYNNEISEKSEIFDDQFSVERPDGSNFTLKIRSTKLEDSAMYFCASSEGTGYEETQYFGPGTRLLVL.

The V call is TRBV5-1, the J call TRBJ2-2; 8 bases fit TRBD1. The CDR3 spans 16 residues. Unmatched junction bases numbered 9, after V lost 1 base and J lost 7 bases. From germline, CDR1 is SGHRS and CDR2 YFSETQ. The CDR3 protein is CASSLKGQGAGGELFF. In DNA form, the CDR3 reads TGCGCCAGCAGCTTGAAAGGTCAGGGGGCCGGCGGGGAGCTGTTTTTT.

The gene calls are TRBV19 and TRBJ2-7, with D possibly TRBD2 on 6 matching bases. V was clipped by 4 bases and J by 3 bases, with 7 bases between them. The CDR3 is made up of 12 amino acids. The germline gives CDR1 LNHDA, CDR2 SQIVND (reference sequence). This CDR3 is CASSRGDYEQYF. In DNA form, the CDR3 reads TGTGCCAGTAGTAGGGGGGACTACGAGCAGTACTTC.

The V call is TRBV4-2, the J call TRBJ1-1; 7 bases match TRBD1. This CDR3 has 16 residues. Per germline, CDR1 LGHNA and CDR2 YNFKEQ. J gave up 8 bases and V 3 bases, and 15 bases lay outside the gene matches. CDR3 nucleotide sequence: TGTGCCAGCAGCCAGGAGAGGGGACAGCCCTATTTGGAAGCTTTCTTT. It yields the protein CASSQERGQPYLEAFF.

V gene TRBV19 combines with J gene TRBJ1-5; the D gene is possibly TRBD1 (6 bases). The germline V gene encodes CDR1 LNHDA and CDR2 SQIVND (reference sequence). V lost 1 base and J lost 4, with 14 bases in between. This CDR3 spans 16 amino acids. CDR3 DNA: TGTGCCAGTAGTATAGCCCTAGGGGGGGCGAATCAGCCCCAGCATTTT. Translating gives CASSIALGGANQPQHF.

The CDR3 DNA is TGTGCCAGCAGTTTGAGGACAGGGGGGAATGGGGAGACCCAGTACTTC. Translated: CASSLRTGGNGETQYF. The genes are TRBV28 and TRBJ2-5; the match to TRBD1 covers 10 bases. CDR1 is MDHEN and CDR2 is SYDVKM in the germline V gene. The CDR3 has 16 amino acids. J lost 5 bases, V lost 3 bases, and 9 bases had no gene match.

This chain connects TRBV6-2 or TRBV6-3 to TRBJ2-1, with a possible D match to TRBD2 (6 bases). This CDR3 spans 16 amino acids. The germline V and J ends were trimmed by 5 bases and 4 bases, with 18 bases remaining between them. Germline V lookup: CDR1 MNHEY, CDR2 SVGEGT. The CDR3 reads CASSVFGAGSYNEQFF. The CDR3 coding sequence is TGTGCCAGCAGTGTTTTTGGCGCGGGGAGTTACAATGAGCAGTTCTTC.

The rearrangement joins TRBV5-5 to TRBJ2-2; D not resolved. V lost 4 bases and J 0 bases, leaving 10 bases between the germline ends. The CDR3 contains 15 residues. The germline gives CDR1 SGHKS, CDR2 YYEKEE (reference sequence). The CDR3 DNA is TGTGCCAGCAGCCGACAATTCGCGAACACCGGGGAGCTGTTTTTT. Its translation is CASSRQFANTGELFF.

The V and J genes are TRBV28 and TRBJ1-1, with D perhaps matching TRBD1 (5 bases). The CDR3 has 15 residues. Trimming stripped 8 bases from V and 1 base from J, with 17 bases between. Germline CDR1 is MDHEN and CDR2 is SYDVKM. DNA for the CDR3: TGTGCCAGCTCCCGGCGGGGGGATCAGAACACTGAAGCTTTCTTT. Residues: CASSRRGDQNTEAFF.

This sequence joins TRBV12-5 and TRBJ2-1; 14 nucleotides match TRBD2. J was trimmed by 9 bases and V by 7 bases; bases with no gene match: 11. Germline V lookup: CDR1 LGHNT, CDR2 FRNRAP. The CDR3 extends over 16 amino acids. This CDR3 is CASVPPGLAGGSEQFF. CDR3 DNA: TGTGCTAGTGTCCCTCCAGGACTAGCGGGGGGAAGTGAGCAGTTCTTC.

The rearrangement links TRBV7-8 to TRBJ1-2; D unresolved. CDR1 is SGHVS, CDR2 FQNEAQ, per germline. The CDR3 is 14 amino acids. Trimming shortened V by 2 bases and J by 10 bases, and 17 bases separated the two germline ends. The CDR3 protein is CASSLSETGGSYTF. The CDR3 region has the DNA TGTGCCAGCAGCTTAAGCGAGACGGGTGGGTCCTACACCTTC.

This clone was detected only once. The rearrangement links TRBV9 to TRBJ2-7; 11 bases fit TRBD1. The CDR3 runs 17 residues. Germline CDR1 SGDLS, CDR2 YYNGEE. J gave up 5 bases and V 0 bases, and 10 bases lay outside the gene matches. The DNA of the CDR3 is TGTGCCAGCAGCGTAGATCGGACAGGGGGCCTCCCTCACGAGCAGTACTTC. It encodes CASSVDRTGGLPHEQYF.

The table lists this clone with a count of one. This sequence joins TRBV7-3 and TRBJ2-2; a possible D gene is TRBD2 (5 bases). The CDR3 is made up of 17 amino acids. The ends were cut back, 5 bases at V and 4 bases at J, with 20 bases in the middle. Germline CDR1 is SGHTA and CDR2 is FQGTGA. The CDR3 DNA reads as TGTGCCAGCAGCCCAGCATCAGGAGGAGTGGTCACCGGGGAGCTGTTTTTT. As protein: CASSPASGGVVTGELFF.

V and J are TRBV9 and TRBJ1-2, with a tentative D call TRBD1 (5 bases). Germline lookup yields CDR1 SGDLS and CDR2 YYNGEE. The CDR3 has 14 amino acids. V was clipped by 4 bases and J by 3 bases, with 13 bases between them. CDR3 DNA sequence: TGTGCCAGCAGCCGTGCCAGGGAGGACTATGGCTACACCTTC. Translated: CASSRAREDYGYTF.

This clone has a single count. Lacking the conserved final phenylalanine or tryptophan, this CDR3 likely reflects a read error. Because the CDR3's place on the DNA is in doubt, the DNA is left out and the CDR3 is given as listed by TCRdb. The CDR3 sequence is CASRRARTGGRG. The gene calls are TRBV6-8 and TRBJ2-7; TRBD1 reflects the table's D call only, with no check against the DNA. The CDR3 is 12 amino acids in total, end residues counted. Germline-derived CDR1 and CDR2 are MNHGY and SAAAGT.

CDR3 nucleotides: TGTGCCAGCAGCCAATTTGGGGGCGCCCCCCAAGAGACCCAGTACTTC. Its protein is CASSQFGGAPQETQYF. The chain is built from TRBV14 and TRBJ2-5, with D perhaps matching TRBD1 (6 bases). The V gene lost 2 bases and the J gene lost 1 base, with 14 bases spanning the gap. The germline CDR1 and CDR2 sequences are SGHDN and FVKESK. The CDR3 extends over 16 amino acids.

The chain joins TRBV21-1 to TRBJ2-7; TRBD1 is the table's D call, not checked against the DNA. TRBV21-1 is a pseudogene segment. There are 17 residues in the CDR3. The CDR3 spells CASSKERRGTGTHEQYF. In DNA, the CDR3 is TGTGCCAGCAGCAAAGAGAGGAGGGGGACAGGGACCCACGAGCAGTACTTC.

This clone was detected once. The rearrangement links TRBV4-1 to TRBJ2-1; D perhaps matches TRBD1 (5 bases). The CDR3 has 12 amino acids. The germline V gene encodes CDR1 MGHRA and CDR2 YSYEKL. The ends were cut back, 3 bases at V and 9 bases at J, with 9 bases in the middle. This CDR3 reads CASSQQGAEQFF. Written as DNA, the CDR3 is TGCGCCAGCAGCCAGCAGGGCGCTGAGCAGTTCTTC.

This sequence joins TRBV24-1 and TRBJ2-4, with TRBD2 matching over 8 bases. Germline CDR1 reads KGHDR; CDR2 reads SFDVKD. Trimming took 2 bases from V and 4 from J; bases not matched to a gene: 12. The CDR3 runs 18 residues. This CDR3 reads CATSDSHRAGGSKNIQYF. CDR3 nucleotides: TGTGCCACCAGTGATTCTCATAGGGCGGGGGGTTCTAAAAACATTCAGTACTTC.

V and J are TRBV6-6 and TRBJ2-1; no definite D call. The CDR3 loop spans 16 amino acids. V gave up 5 bases and J gave up 0 bases, with 14 bases separating them. Germline V CDR1 and CDR2: MNHNY, SVGAGI (reference sequence). The CDR3: CASSPTLGTSYNEQFF. DNA of the CDR3: TGTGCCAGCAGTCCCACTCTCGGTACCTCCTACAATGAGCAGTTCTTC.

This chain connects TRBV27 to TRBJ2-1; 8 nucleotides match TRBD2. The CDR3 runs 16 residues. J was trimmed by 2 bases and V by 0 bases; bases with no gene match: 3. Germline V gene data show CDR1 as MNHEY and CDR2 as SMNVEV (reference sequence). As DNA, the CDR3 is TGTGCCAGCAGTTTATCAGGGACTAGGCCCTACAATGAGCAGTTCTTC. Translation gives CASSLSGTRPYNEQFF.

V and J are TRBV19 and TRBJ2-7, with a tentative D call TRBD2 (6 bases). The CDR3 runs 15 residues. V lost 5 bases, J lost 2 bases, and 16 bases lay in between. Germline V lookup: CDR1 LNHDA, CDR2 SQIVND (reference sequence). As DNA, the CDR3 is TGTGCCAGTAGTCCTGAGTCGCGGGGTACCTACGAGCAGTACTTC. Translating it yields CASSPESRGTYEQYF.

The chain links TRBV9 to TRBJ1-2, with 8 positions matching TRBD1. The CDR3 spans 13 residues. After removal of 5 bases from V and 8 bases from J, the junction contained 8 bases not matched to a gene. Germline CDR1 reads SGDLS; CDR2 reads YYNGEE. CDR3 loop: CASRTTGVGGYTF. The CDR3, as DNA: TGTGCCAGCAGGACGACAGGGGTAGGCGGCTACACCTTC.

Here the CDR3 reads CASSLSSGGHNEQFF. The CDR3 nucleotides are TGTGCCAGCAGCCTAAGTAGCGGGGGTCACAATGAGCAGTTCTTC. This chain connects TRBV3-1 (or the pseudogene TRBV3-2) to TRBJ2-1; 9 bases are shared with TRBD2. The trim removed 4 bases at V and 5 bases at J, leaving 6 bases unmatched. Germline V lookup: CDR1 LGHDT, CDR2 YNNKEL (reference sequence). This CDR3 is 15 amino acids long.

This clone was detected only once. The chain joins TRBV11-2 to TRBJ1-6; D is unclear. The CDR3 runs 18 residues. Germline CDR1 SGHAT, CDR2 FQNNGV. With 3 bases removed from V and 0 bases from J, the gap between germline ends came to 15 bases. The DNA for the CDR3 is TGTGCCAGCAGCTTGTACCCGATAGTTAACTCCTATAATTCACCCCTCCACTTT. It encodes CASSLYPIVNSYNSPLHF.